One T cell receptor (beta chain) is described in this entry. The data derive from a study of T cell responses to AZD1222 COVID-19 vaccine. V was cut by 2 bases and J by 5 bases, with 8 bases left in between. CDR3 size: 14 residues. Germline CDR1 is KGHDR and CDR2 is SFDVKD. TCRdb keeps only in-frame clones here, not all; method: immunoSEQ multiplex PCR. This table has over 100,000 clones, approximately 90% appearing once. The rearrangement joins TRBV24-1 to TRBJ2-2; D remains ambiguous. This clonotype was obtained from an adult in good health. Material: peripheral blood, obtained on day 0 of AZD1222 vaccination. The CDR3 loop is CATSDSDQTGELFF. The CDR3 DNA follows: TGTGCCACCAGTGATTCTGACCAAACCGGGGAGCTGTTTTTT.